The text below deals with one TCR beta chain. The table lists this clonotype with many counts. Its target antigen remains unknown. Base qualities are not at hand, and no much larger clone is one base apart. Every donor was a healthy Caucasian. Three pairs of female monozygotic twins, all aged about 18 to 30 years, made up the twin cohort. RNA for TCR libraries was isolated from peripheral blood mononuclear cells. The junction carries 13 bases between V and J, which are trimmed by 8 bases and 1 base respectively. CDR1 and CDR2 are read off the germline V gene as SGHTA and FQGNSA. Including the terminal cysteine and phenylalanine, the CDR3 comprises 14 residues. Only the CDR3 region is kept as DNA, spanning 42 bases read in frame from base 1. This sample was taken from a study of identical twins (dated by TCRdb to the mid-2010s). Study-level background: To test whether fetal clonotypes persist, the study used deep sequencing on TCR alpha and beta repertoires from monozygotic twins, unrelated adults of various ages, and cord blood. To rule out contamination, replicate twin experiments were performed at different times with different library preparation protocols. The full study reports these points: Invariant T cells such as MAIT and iNKT could partly confound zero-insertion analyses, though diverse VJ usage argued against this for most clonotypes. Conclusions relied on cross-sectional statistical analysis, since the same donors could not be followed over many years. Fewer insertions were carried by abundant cord blood beta clonotypes, a similar but weaker trend appeared in young adult naive repertoires, and no such trend appeared in memory repertoires. In monozygotic twins, out-of-frame TCR alpha sharing was systematically underestimated by recombination models, although the models agreed with sharing between unrelated individuals. Compared with coincidental sharing between unrelated individuals, out-of-frame TCR alpha sequences shared between twins showed an excess of sequences with low generation probability. Excess twin sharing in beta out-of-frame sequences was weaker because fewer shared sequences lowered the signal-to-noise ratio.

Library construction relied on 5' RACE. The sample was run on an Illumina HiSeq 2000. Template switching added a universal primer binding site, and the final cDNA carried a unique molecular identifier that allowed TCR cDNA molecules to be counted accurately. First-strand cDNA for TCR alpha and beta chains was synthesized from specific primers in the conserved constant-segment region. To control for contamination, every cDNA library was double barcoded, receiving both a SMART-Mk sample barcode and Illumina barcodes. TruSeq adapter sequences along with Illumina sample barcodes were introduced in two successive PCR steps. The TCR alpha and beta cDNA libraries were sequenced on the Illumina HiSeq platform using custom primers. Regarding the original processing steps: Raw reads were processed with MiGEC to extract unique molecular identifiers, and MiXCR was used to determine CDR3 positions. Recombination models were inferred per individual with the repgenHMM and IGoR tools using an EM algorithm. The tcR package in R was used for shared clonotype analysis, with sharing normalized by the product of cloneset sizes. Out-of-frame nonproductive sequences were analyzed to study raw recombination free of thymic and clonal selection effects. The public sequencing data were trimmed at Q25 with fastp and processed into clonotypes with MiXCR by TCRdb, which kept only in-frame beta chains. Rows with a matching CDR3 protein are joined into one entry that keeps the most common DNA and genes. The V and J calls were not made by the authors but by TCRdb's processing. This sample holds roughly 720,000 distinct CDR3 sequences; 18% were observed only once. The top ten hold around 14% of the sample.

Another study also made use of these data, one on T cells expressing NK-cell markers. Looking at the second paper: TCR beta-chain repertoires were profiled in sorted CD3+CD56+NKG2C+, CD3+CD56+NKG2C- and CD3+CD56-NKG2C+ T-cell subsets from roughly eight donors. Of the eight sequenced donors, seven were found to be HCMV-seropositive and one was found to be HCMV-seronegative. To restrict sorting to alphabetaTCR-expressing T cells, an anti-gammadeltaTCR antibody was added in several experiments. In several donors, the dominant CD3+CD56+NKG2C+ clonotypes were among the top 10 CD8+ clonotypes and accounted for about 1.0-7.5% of CD8+ T cells. Those dominant clonotypes were again the most abundant among CD3+CD56-NKG2C+ cells in a few donors, at about 25-60.1%. Whether the expanded NKG2C-expressing T cell clones were specific for HCMV antigens remained unclear. The study sequenced eight donors, all healthy volunteers chosen at random: three men and five women. A commercial ELISA kit detecting HCMV-specific IgG in serum was used to determine HCMV serostatus. For roughly six donors, bulk peripheral blood T-cell repertoires were also sequenced from unsorted PBMC. Reads were demultiplexed and grouped by UMI with MIGEC, and clonotypes were assembled and quantified with MiTCR. To exclude erroneous sequences, any TCR cDNA sequence not supported by at least two reads was discarded. The tcR package was used for downstream repertoire analysis, with clonotypes matched between fractions based on CDR3 nucleotide sequence plus V segment. VDJmatch was used to annotate antigen specificity against VDJdb, with one amino acid substitution in CDR3 allowed.

This chain is built from TRBV7-2 and TRBJ2-3; confidence is insufficient to name the D gene. Sample: PBMCs. The receptor's source is a woman under 30 in good health. The DNA reads as follows: TGTGCCAGCGCCTCTCGACGGGGCACAGATACGCAGTATTTT. It translates as CASASRRGTDTQYF. Reference TRBV7-2 and TRBJ2-3 genes cover what lies past the CDR3, so the full variable domain is GAGVSQSPSNKVTEKGKDVELRCDPISGHTALYWYRQSLGQGLEFLIYFQGNSAPDKSGLPSDRFSAERTGGSVSTLTIQRTQQEDSAVYLCASASRRGTDTQYFGPGTRLTVL.